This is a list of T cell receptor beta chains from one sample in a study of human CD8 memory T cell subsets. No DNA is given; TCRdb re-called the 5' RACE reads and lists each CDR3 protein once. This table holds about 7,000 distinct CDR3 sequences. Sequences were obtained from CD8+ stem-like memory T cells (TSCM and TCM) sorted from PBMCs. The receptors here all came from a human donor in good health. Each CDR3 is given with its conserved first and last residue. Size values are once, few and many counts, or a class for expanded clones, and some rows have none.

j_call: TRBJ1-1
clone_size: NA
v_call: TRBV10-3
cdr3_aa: CAISEGGEGTEAFF

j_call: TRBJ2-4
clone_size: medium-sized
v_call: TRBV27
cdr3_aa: CASSPGPPIQYF

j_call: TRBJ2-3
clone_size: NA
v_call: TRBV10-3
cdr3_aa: CAIGRGGGTDTQYF

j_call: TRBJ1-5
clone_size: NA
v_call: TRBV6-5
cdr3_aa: CATRRTGRNQPQHF

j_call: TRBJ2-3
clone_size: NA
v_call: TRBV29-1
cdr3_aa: CSVEDMDRPSPDTQYF

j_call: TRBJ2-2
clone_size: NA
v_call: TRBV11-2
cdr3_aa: CASSAGWAGELFF

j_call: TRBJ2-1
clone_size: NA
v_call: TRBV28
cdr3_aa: CASHGTSSYNEQFF

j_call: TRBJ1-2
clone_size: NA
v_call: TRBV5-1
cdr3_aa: CASSLSGQPEAYGYTF

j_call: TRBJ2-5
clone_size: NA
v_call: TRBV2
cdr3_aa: CASSRAPLETQYF

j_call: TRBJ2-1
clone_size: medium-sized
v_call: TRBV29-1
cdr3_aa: CSVEGRRDEQFF

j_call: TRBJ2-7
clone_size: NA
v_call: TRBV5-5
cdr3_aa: CASSLDISYEQYF

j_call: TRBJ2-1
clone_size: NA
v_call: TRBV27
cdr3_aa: CASSLSSSLNEQFF

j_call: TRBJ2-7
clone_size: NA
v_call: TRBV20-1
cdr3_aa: CSARGGNSGSSYEQYF

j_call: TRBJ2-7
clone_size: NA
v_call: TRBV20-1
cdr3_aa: CSATLERMAYEQYF

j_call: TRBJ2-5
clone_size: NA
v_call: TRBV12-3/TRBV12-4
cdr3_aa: CASNMDFQETQYF

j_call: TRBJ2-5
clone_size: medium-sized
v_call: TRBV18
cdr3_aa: CASSPQVREGRETQYF

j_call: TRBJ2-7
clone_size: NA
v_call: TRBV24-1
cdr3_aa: CATIRTGGAYEQYF

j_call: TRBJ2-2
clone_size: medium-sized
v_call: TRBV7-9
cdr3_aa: CASSFSGSSGELFF

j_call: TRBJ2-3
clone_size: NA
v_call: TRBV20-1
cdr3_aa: CSATSGSGTDTQYF

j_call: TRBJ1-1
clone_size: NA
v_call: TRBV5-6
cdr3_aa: CASSLPPGDASLEAFF

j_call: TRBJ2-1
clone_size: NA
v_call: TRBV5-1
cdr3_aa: CASSPSRGTYNEQFF

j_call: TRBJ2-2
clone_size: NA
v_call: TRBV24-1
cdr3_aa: CATRGGRGTGELFF

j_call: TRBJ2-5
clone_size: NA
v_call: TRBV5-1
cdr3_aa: CASSQYQTGQETQYF

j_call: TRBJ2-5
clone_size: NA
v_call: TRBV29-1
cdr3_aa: CSVEGLGVSQETQYF

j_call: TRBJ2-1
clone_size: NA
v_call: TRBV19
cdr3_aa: CASSQTGGGYNEQFF

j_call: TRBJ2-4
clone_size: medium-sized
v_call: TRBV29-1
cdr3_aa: CSVPGDSSSKNIQYF

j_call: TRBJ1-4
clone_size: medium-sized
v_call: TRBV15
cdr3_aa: CATSTRNEKLFF

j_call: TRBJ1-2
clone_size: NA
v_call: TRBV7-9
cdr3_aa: CASSLGGQGAANYGYTF

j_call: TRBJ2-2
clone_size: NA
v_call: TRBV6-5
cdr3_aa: CASSYSMGKHTGELFF

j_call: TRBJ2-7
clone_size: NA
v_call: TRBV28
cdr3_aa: CASSYGVNEQYF

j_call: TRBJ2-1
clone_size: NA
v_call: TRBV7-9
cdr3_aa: CASSTALGDYFNEQFF

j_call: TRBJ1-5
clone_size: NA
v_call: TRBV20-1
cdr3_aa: CSAPVRESNQPQHF

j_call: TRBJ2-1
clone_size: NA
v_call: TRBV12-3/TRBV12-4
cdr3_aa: CASHPRGAANEQFF

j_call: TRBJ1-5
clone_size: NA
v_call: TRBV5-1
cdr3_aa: CASRLTGAANQPQHF

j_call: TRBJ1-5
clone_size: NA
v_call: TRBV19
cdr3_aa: CASSIGQGLRPQHF

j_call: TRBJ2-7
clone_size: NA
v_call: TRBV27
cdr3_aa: CASTPGSGFEQYF

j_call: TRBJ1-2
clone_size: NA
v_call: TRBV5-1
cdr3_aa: CASSLAAGSNYGYTF

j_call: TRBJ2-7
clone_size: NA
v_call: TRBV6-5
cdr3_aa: CASSYGGQGVYEQYF

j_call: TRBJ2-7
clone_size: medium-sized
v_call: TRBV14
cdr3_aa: CASSQVGRVTPYEQYF

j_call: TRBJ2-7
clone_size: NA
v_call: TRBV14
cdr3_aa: CASSQDSGSSYEQYF

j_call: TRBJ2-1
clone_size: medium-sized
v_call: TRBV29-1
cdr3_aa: CSVEVPFGLAGVRGANEQFF

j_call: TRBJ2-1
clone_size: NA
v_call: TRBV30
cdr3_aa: CAGVAGSPDNEQFF

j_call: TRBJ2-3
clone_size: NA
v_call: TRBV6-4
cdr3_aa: CASSMAETEATDTQYF